Presented here are 9 T cell receptor beta chains from one specimen sequenced in a study of metastatic and nonmetastatic thyroid tumors. Among the patients, none had received any treatment before thyroid surgery. Using MiXCR, TCRdb reanalyzed the PCR reads. This table has more than 20,000 clones, 13% appearing once. The sample taken for sequencing was blood. Source of these receptors: a female donor with papillary thyroid cancer or a benign thyroid nodule (not recorded which). Some clones in this sample may be carry-over from other donors' samples.

This clone was detected a few times. The missing conserved phenylalanine or tryptophan at the end of this CDR3 makes a read error likely. V usage is TRBV6-2 or TRBV6-3 and J usage is TRBJ2-1, with TRBD2 matching 13 bases. V lost 6 bases, J lost 10 bases, and 0 bases stayed unmatched. This CDR3 is built from 12 residues. Germline V gene sequence: CDR1 MNHEY, CDR2 SVGEGT. CDR3 in DNA: TGTGCCAGCAGGGGACTAGCGGGAGAGCAGTTCATC. It translates to CASRGLAGEQFI.

By its share, this clone is medium-sized. This chain joins TRBV6-6 and TRBJ2-7; TRBD2 might be the D (6 bases). Per the germline V gene, CDR1 is MNHNY and CDR2 is SVGAGI (reference sequence). The ends were cut back, 2 bases at V and 2 bases at J, with 13 bases in the middle. The CDR3 totals 15 residues. The CDR3 sequence: CASSYRLGGTYEQYF. CDR3 in DNA: TGTGCCAGCAGTTACCGGTTGGGGGGAACCTACGAGCAGTACTTC.

There are many counts of this clone. The chain is built from TRBV20-1 and TRBJ2-1; 10 bases map to TRBD2. V lost 7 bases, J lost 7 bases, and 7 bases stayed unmatched. The CDR3 loop spans 13 amino acids. CDR1 and CDR2 (germline): DFQATT, SNEGSKA (reference sequence). Written as DNA, the CDR3 is TGCAGTGGGCTAGCGGGAGTAATTAATGAGCAGTTCTTC. Encoded protein: CSGLAGVINEQFF.

This clone has ten or more counts. The V and J genes are TRBV6-2 or TRBV6-3 and TRBJ2-2; D is unclear. The CDR3 runs to 12 residues. V lost 7 bases and J 5 bases, leaving 8 bases between the germline ends. CDR1 and CDR2 from the germline V gene are MNHEY and SVGEGT. CDR3 loop: CASMIRTGELFF. CDR3 in DNA: TGTGCCAGCATGATCCGGACCGGGGAGCTGTTTTTT.

V and J are TRBV5-1 and TRBJ2-7; TRBD2 matches 7 bases. The germline gives CDR1 SGHRS, CDR2 YFSETQ. The CDR3 runs 13 residues. V lost 5 bases, J lost 4 bases, and 6 bases stayed unmatched. The CDR3 coding sequence is TGCGCCAGCAGGCAGGAACTAGCGTACGAGCAGTACTTC. Amino acid sequence: CASRQELAYEQYF.

By share, this clone ranks as medium-sized. V is TRBV2 and J is TRBJ2-1, with unresolved D. Trimming took off 0 bases at V and 15 bases at J, with 21 bases between the two ends. The length of the CDR3 is 15 residues. Germline-derived CDR1 and CDR2 are SNHLY and FYNNEI. In DNA form, the CDR3 reads TGTGCCAGCAGTGAAGCAGCGAGGTCCCTGCGAGATATGTTCTTC. This encodes CASSEAARSLRDMFF.

The chain joins TRBV5-6 to TRBJ2-5, with TRBD1 matching 10 bases. V lost 0 bases, J lost 1 base, and 6 bases stayed unmatched. The CDR3 is 17 residues long. The V gene's germline CDR1 is SGHDT and CDR2 YYEEEE. DNA of the CDR3: TGTGCCAGCAGCTTGGTTTGGACAGGGGGTTTCCAAGAGACCCAGTACTTC. Amino acid sequence: CASSLVWTGGFQETQYF.

The chain has TRBV19 and TRBJ1-5, with D possibly matching TRBD1 (6 bases). From germline, CDR1 is LNHDA and CDR2 SQIVND (reference sequence). Trimming removed 6 bases from V and 1 base from J, with 13 bases in between. The CDR3 sequence is 15 residues long. The CDR3 here is CASRRQVRSNQPQHF. DNA of the CDR3: TGTGCCAGTAGAAGACAGGTCCGAAGCAATCAGCCCCAGCATTTT.

This clone came up many times. This may stem from a read error, because a much larger clone lies one nucleotide away. This chain links TRBV4-2 with TRBJ2-1, with 10 bases fitting TRBD2. The CDR3 is made up of 16 amino acids. Germline V lookup: CDR1 LGHNA, CDR2 YNFKEQ. In DNA, the CDR3 is TGTGCCAACAGCGACCTACTAGCGGGGAGGGTGGATGAGCAGTTCTTC. This translates into CANSDLLAGRVDEQFF.